These T cell receptor beta chains were read from a single sample in a study of cytomegalovirus exposure and HLA in healthy donors. Data came from immunoSEQ multiplex PCR; TCRdb stores just in-frame clones and leaves some out. Here the sample spans 35,000 to 40,000 clones, around nine tenths being singletons. Sequencing was done on a sample of PBMCs. The source of these receptors is a woman aged 18-35 years in good health and CMV-seronegative. CDR3s include the opening cysteine and the closing phenylalanine or tryptophan. A D gene is named only where the DNA matches it firmly. Clone size, where shown, is once, few, many, or a class for clones that have expanded.

>NA|NA|TRBJ1-5|TRBV21-1
TGTGCCAGCAGCAAGTTCCGAGAGGGGGATGTTGAAGGGAGCAATCAGCCCCAGCATTTT
CASSKFREGDVEGSNQPQHF
>TRBD2|NA|TRBJ2-1|TRBV13
TGTGCCAGCAGCTTAGGCTTACAGCGGGAGTTCATGGATGAGCAGTTCTTC
CASSLGLQREFMDEQFF
>TRBD1|NA|TRBJ2-5|TRBV19
TGTGCCAGTACCCCGTCCAGGGGGAGACAAGAGACCCAGTACTTC
CASTPSRGRQETQYF
>NA|once|TRBJ2-1|TRBV21-1
TGTGCCAGCCCTGAAACCGGGACAGCATTGCCGAGCGGGGACAGGGAGCAGTTCTTC
CASPETGTALPSGDREQFF
>NA|NA|TRBJ1-1|TRBV7-9
TGTGCCAGCAGCTGGACCAGGGAAGTTGGGTTGAACACTGAAGCTTTCTTT
CASSWTREVGLNTEAFF
>NA|NA|TRBJ2-3|TRBV7-9
TGTTCCAGCAGCTTCCTTGAGGGAGATACGCAGTATTTT
CSSSFLEGDTQYF
>TRBD1|once|TRBJ1-4|TRBV9
TGTGCCAGCAGCCAAGGACAGGGGGCTCAGGCGGTTTTT
CASSQGQGAQAVF
>NA|NA|TRBJ2-5|TRBV28
TGTGCCAGCAGCCTCAGGGGGGCACTTATCCAAGAGACCCAGTACTTC
CASSLRGALIQETQYF
>TRBD1|NA|TRBJ1-2|TRBV11-2
TGTGCCAGCAGCCAGGACAGGGGGTCTAACTATGGCTACACCTTC
CASSQDRGSNYGYTF
>TRBD2|NA|TRBJ2-1|TRBV11-3
TGTGCCAGCAGCTTAGGGGTAGCGGGAGGTAATGAGCAGTTCTTC
CASSLGVAGGNEQFF
>NA|NA|TRBJ2-7|TRBV5-6
TGTGCCAGCAGCTGGGTGACAGGCGGGTCCCGCCTCGAGCAGTACTTC
CASSWVTGGSRLEQYF
>NA|few|TRBJ1-2|TRBV2
TGTGCCAGCAGGAAACTACAGGGAGAGTATGGCTACACCTTC
CASRKLQGEYGYTF
>TRBD1|NA|TRBJ1-2|TRBV6-1
TGTGCCAGCAGGCCGGTAGGGACAGGGGGTTCGGGCTACACCTTC
CASRPVGTGGSGYTF
>TRBD2|NA|TRBJ2-1|TRBV5-4
TGTGCCAGCAGCTTACTAGCGGGAGGGCCGAATGAGCAGTTCTTC
CASSLLAGGPNEQFF
>NA|few|TRBJ2-5|TRBV29-1
TGCAGCGTTGGTTGGGGGCAAGAGGAGACCCAGTACTTC
CSVGWGQEETQYF
>TRBD2|NA|TRBJ2-1|TRBV7-2
TGTGCCAGCACCAAGAGCGGGAGTTACAATGAGCAGTTCTTC
CASTKSGSYNEQFF
>NA|NA|TRBJ2-2|TRBV5-1
TGCGCCAGCAGCTTACGATCCTCTCGTACCCGAGACACCGGGGAGCTGTTTTTT
CASSLRSSRTRDTGELFF
>NA|NA|TRBJ1-5|TRBV5-6
TGTGCCAGCAGCTTGGGAAGGGGCCAGCCCCAGCATTTT
CASSLGRGQPQHF
>NA|NA|TRBJ2-7|TRBV28
TGTGCCAGCAGTTCCTCCGGGGTTTCAACCTACGAGCAGTACTTC
CASSSSGVSTYEQYF
>TRBD1|NA|TRBJ2-7|TRBV6-5
TGTGCCAGCAGTTACCACGGACAGGGGTTGAGCGAGCAGTACTTC
CASSYHGQGLSEQYF
>TRBD2|NA|TRBJ2-5|TRBV5-1
TGCGCCAGCAGCTTGCCGTTAGCGGGAGGACGACCGGCAAGGGAGACCCAGTACTTC
CASSLPLAGGRPARETQYF
>NA|NA|TRBJ1-1|TRBV7-2
TGTGCCAGCAGCTTAGGTTACGGGAACACTGAAGCTTTCTTT
CASSLGYGNTEAFF